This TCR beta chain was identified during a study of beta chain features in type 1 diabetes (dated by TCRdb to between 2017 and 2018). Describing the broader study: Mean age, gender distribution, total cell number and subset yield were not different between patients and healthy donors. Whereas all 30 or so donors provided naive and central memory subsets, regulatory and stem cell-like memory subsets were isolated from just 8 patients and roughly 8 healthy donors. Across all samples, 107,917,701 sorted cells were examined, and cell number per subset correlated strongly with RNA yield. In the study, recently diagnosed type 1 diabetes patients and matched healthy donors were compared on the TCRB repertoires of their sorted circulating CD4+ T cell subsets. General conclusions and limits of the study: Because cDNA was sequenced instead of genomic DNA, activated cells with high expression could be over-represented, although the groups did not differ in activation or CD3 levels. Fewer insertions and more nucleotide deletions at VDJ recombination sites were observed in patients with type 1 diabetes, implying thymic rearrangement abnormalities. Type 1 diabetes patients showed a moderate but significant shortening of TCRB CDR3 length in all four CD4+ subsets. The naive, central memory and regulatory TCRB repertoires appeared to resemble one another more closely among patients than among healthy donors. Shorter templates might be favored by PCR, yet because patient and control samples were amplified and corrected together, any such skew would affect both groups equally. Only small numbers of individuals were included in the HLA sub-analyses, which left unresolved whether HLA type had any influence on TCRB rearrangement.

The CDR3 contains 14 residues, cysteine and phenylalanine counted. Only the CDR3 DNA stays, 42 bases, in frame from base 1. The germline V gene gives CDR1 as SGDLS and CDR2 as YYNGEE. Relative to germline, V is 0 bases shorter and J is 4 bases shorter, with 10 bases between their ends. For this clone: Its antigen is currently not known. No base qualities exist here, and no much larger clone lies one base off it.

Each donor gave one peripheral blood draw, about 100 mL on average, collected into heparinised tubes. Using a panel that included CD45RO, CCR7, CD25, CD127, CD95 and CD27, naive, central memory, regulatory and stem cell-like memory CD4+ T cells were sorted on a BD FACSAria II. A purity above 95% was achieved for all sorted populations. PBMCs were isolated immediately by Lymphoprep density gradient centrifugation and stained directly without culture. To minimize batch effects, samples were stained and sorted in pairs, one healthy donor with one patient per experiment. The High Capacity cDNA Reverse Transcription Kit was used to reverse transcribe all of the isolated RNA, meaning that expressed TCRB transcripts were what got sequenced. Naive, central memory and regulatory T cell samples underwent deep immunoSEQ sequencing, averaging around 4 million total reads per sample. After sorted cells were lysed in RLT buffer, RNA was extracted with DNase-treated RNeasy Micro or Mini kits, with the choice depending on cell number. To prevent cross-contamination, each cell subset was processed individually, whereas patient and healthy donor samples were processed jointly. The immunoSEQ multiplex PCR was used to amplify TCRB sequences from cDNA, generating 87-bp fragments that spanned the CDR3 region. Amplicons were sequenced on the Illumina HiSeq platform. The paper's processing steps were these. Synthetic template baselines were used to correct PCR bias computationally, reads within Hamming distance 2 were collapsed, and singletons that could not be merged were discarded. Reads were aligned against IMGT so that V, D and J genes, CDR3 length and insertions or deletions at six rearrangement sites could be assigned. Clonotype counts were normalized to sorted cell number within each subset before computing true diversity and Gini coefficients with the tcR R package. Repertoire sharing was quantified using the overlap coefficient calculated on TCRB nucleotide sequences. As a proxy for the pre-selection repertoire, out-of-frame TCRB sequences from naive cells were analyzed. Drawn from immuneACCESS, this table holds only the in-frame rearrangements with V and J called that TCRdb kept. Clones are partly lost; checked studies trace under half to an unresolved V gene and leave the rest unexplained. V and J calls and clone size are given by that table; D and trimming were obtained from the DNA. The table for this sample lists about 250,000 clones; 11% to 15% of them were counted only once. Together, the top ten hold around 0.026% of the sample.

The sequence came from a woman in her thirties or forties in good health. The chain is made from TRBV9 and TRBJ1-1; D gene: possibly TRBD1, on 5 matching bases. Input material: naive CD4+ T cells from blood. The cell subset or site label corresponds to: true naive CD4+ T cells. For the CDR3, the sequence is CASSVVGAGTEAFF. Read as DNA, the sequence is TGTGCCAGCAGCGTAGTAGGGGCCGGCACTGAAGCTTTCTTT. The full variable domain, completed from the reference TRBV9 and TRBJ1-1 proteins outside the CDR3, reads DSGVTQTPKHLITATGQRVTLRCSPRSGDLSVYWYQQSLDQGLQFLIQYYNGEERAKGNILERFSAQQFPDLHSELNLSSLELGDSALYFCASSVVGAGTEAFFGQGTRLTVV.